This T cell receptor beta chain was retrieved from a study of blood T cells in healthy people across ages. Study-level results: Researchers judged that diversity estimates from one million T cells fell short of true values. Naive CD4+ cells and diversity were both higher in long-lived donors than in aged donors.

The authors ran a second PCR of about 6 to 11 cycles using a sample-barcoded 5' primer and a J-beta primer mix. TCRdb re-called the 5' RACE reads with MiXCR, one entry per CDR3 protein. The sample includes 850,000 or so distinct CDR3 sequences, around 26% of them seen just once. This clonotype came up many times. What it binds is not known. Donor samples were obtained from healthy Caucasian individuals from Russia, aged about 6 to 95. This CDR3 is 15 amino acids long. The V and J ends lost 0 bases and 6 bases respectively, with 12 bases between them. Germline V CDR1 and CDR2: LNHNV, YYDKDF (reference sequence).

The chain has TRBV15 and TRBJ2-1; D gene unclear. Source material: blood. The TCR comes from a woman aged 80 or over in good health. CDR3: CATSRDPDPGNEQFF. The CDR3 DNA sequence: TGTGCCACCAGCAGAGATCCCGACCCGGGCAATGAGCAGTTCTTC.